The 32 T cell receptor beta chains presented below share a single source sample, sequenced in a study of cytotoxic CD8 clonotypes in ibrutinib-treated CLL. TCRdb keeps only in-frame clones here, not all; method: immunoSEQ multiplex PCR. The sample comprises about 76,000 clones, around 83% of which are singletons, and under 7% rests with the top ten. The source was PBMCs, collected before ibrutinib treatment. All receptors come from a human donor with chronic lymphocytic leukemia.

The chain combines TRBV4-2 with TRBJ1-5, with D possibly TRBD1 on 5 matching bases. The CDR3 runs 15 residues. The V gene lost 3 bases and the J gene lost 5 bases, with 14 bases spanning the gap. Germline loops: CDR1 LGHNA, CDR2 YNFKEQ. The CDR3 sequence is CASSHREDRDQPQHF. DNA of the CDR3: TGTGCCAGCAGCCACAGGGAAGATCGGGATCAGCCCCAGCATTTT.

The rearrangement uses TRBV19 and TRBJ1-5, with 7 bases fitting TRBD1. V was clipped by 7 bases and J by 6 bases; unmatched bases: 9. Per the germline V gene, CDR1 is LNHDA and CDR2 is SQIVND (reference sequence). The CDR3 loop spans 14 amino acids. CDR3 loop: CASTPGGGGQPQHF. The CDR3 DNA is TGTGCCAGTACCCCAGGGGGGGGAGGTCAGCCCCAGCATTTT.

This clone was seen just once. The chain uses TRBV18 and TRBJ1-5; 7 bases agree with TRBD1. There are 16 residues in the CDR3. V was clipped by 4 bases and J by 3 bases; unmatched bases: 9. CDR1 is KGHSH, CDR2 LQKENI, per germline. The CDR3 loop reads CASSQDRDRYNQPQHF. The CDR3 DNA follows: TGTGCCAGCTCACAGGACCGGGACAGATACAATCAGCCCCAGCATTTT.

The V gene is TRBV19, the J gene TRBJ1-4; the D is unclear. This CDR3 has 14 amino acids. V was shortened by 3 bases and J by 10 bases, with 15 bases between the two germline ends. Per germline, CDR1 LNHDA and CDR2 SQIVND (reference sequence). Here the CDR3 DNA reads TGTGCCAGTAGTATGTCCGATCTGTTTGGAAAACTGTTTTTT. This gives the protein CASSMSDLFGKLFF. Looking up the rest from reference TRBV19 and TRBJ1-4 gives the full variable domain: DGGITQSPKYLFRKEGQNVTLSCEQNLNHDAMYWYRQDPGQGLRLIYYSQIVNDFQKGDIAEGYSVSREKKESFPLTVTSAQKNPTAFYLCASSMSDLFGKLFFGSGTQLSVL.

The gene calls are TRBV5-6 and TRBJ1-2; TRBD1 matches 9 bases. J was trimmed by 5 bases and V by 2 bases; bases with no gene match: 16. Germline CDR1 SGHDT, CDR2 YYEEEE. The CDR3 is made up of 18 amino acids. The CDR3 DNA follows: TGTGCCAGCAGCTTAACGACAGGGGGGAACATTTTTCGATATGGCTACACCTTC. Protein: CASSLTTGGNIFRYGYTF. The complete variable domain, with remaining parts taken from reference TRBV5-6 and TRBJ1-2, reads DAGVTQSPTHLIKTRGQQVTLRCSPKSGHDTVSWYQQALGQGPQFIFQYYEEEERQRGNFPDRFSGHQFPNYSSELNVNALLLGDSALYLCASSLTTGGNIFRYGYTFGSGTRLTVV.

The chain joins TRBV5-5 to TRBJ1-3; no clear D. V lost 3 bases and J 0 bases, leaving 10 bases between the germline ends. Germline V lookup: CDR1 SGHKS, CDR2 YYEKEE (reference sequence). The CDR3 runs 15 residues. CDR3 protein: CASSYWSLSGNTIYF. The CDR3, as DNA: TGTGCCAGCAGCTACTGGTCCCTCTCTGGAAACACCATATATTTT.

The genes are TRBV15 and TRBJ2-7; D assignment may be TRBD1 or TRBD2 (5 bases each). Trimming stripped 5 bases from V and 3 bases from J, with 20 bases between. Per the germline V gene, CDR1 is LNHNV and CDR2 is YYDKDF (reference sequence). CDR3 length: 16 amino acids. The CDR3 reads CATSRLVDRGFYEQYF. CDR3 nucleotide sequence: TGTGCCACCAGCCGTCTCGTCGACAGAGGGTTCTACGAGCAGTACTTC.

This clone showed up just a few times. The chain recombines TRBV27 with TRBJ2-5; maybe TRBD2 (6 bases). Trimming left V 0 bases short and J 5 bases short, with 16 bases between. In germline, CDR1 is MNHEY, CDR2 SMNVEV (reference sequence). The CDR3 spans 16 residues. The CDR3 DNA reads as TGTGCCAGCAGTTTATCGAGGTTGCGGGGCTGGGAGACCCAGTACTTC. Translation: CASSLSRLRGWETQYF.

V and J are TRBV4-1 and TRBJ2-1, with D perhaps TRBD2 (5 bases). With 4 bases removed from V and 8 bases from J, the gap between germline ends came to 15 bases. This CDR3 region has 14 residues. Germline-derived CDR1 and CDR2 are MGHRA and YSYEKL. CDR3 DNA sequence: TGCGCCAGCAGCCCGGGGATCGGGTTGGATGAGCAGTTCTTC. Translation: CASSPGIGLDEQFF.

This chain connects TRBV27 to TRBJ2-7, with D unclear. V lost 2 bases, J lost 4 bases, and 12 bases lay in between. The CDR3 is made up of 14 amino acids. Germline V gene sequence: CDR1 MNHEY, CDR2 SMNVEV (reference sequence). CDR3 sequence (DNA): TGTGCCAGCAGTTTAAACCCAGGTTTATACGAGCAGTACTTC. It yields the protein CASSLNPGLYEQYF.

The chain combines TRBV6-5 with TRBJ1-1; D gene uncertain. The CDR3 is 15 residues long. Trimming shortened V by 2 bases and J by 6 bases, and 16 bases separated the two germline ends. Germline loops: CDR1 MNHEY, CDR2 SVGAGI. In DNA, the CDR3 is TGTGCCAGCAGTTACGCAGACACCCTTGGGGCTGAAGCTTTCTTT. It codes for CASSYADTLGAEAFF.

CDR3 DNA: TGTGCCAGCAGCTTAGACAGGGGGCCTGAAGCTTTCTTT. Protein product: CASSLDRGPEAFF. V gene TRBV7-9 combines with J gene TRBJ1-1; 9 bases align to TRBD1. Germline values: CDR1 SEHNR, CDR2 FQNEAQ (reference sequence). J gave up 6 bases and V 1 base, and 0 bases lay outside the gene matches. The CDR3 has 13 residues. Full variable domain (outside the CDR3, taken from reference TRBV7-9 and TRBJ1-1): DTGVSQNPRHKITKRGQNVTFRCDPISEHNRLYWYRQTLGQGPEFLTYFQNEAQLEKSRLLSDRFSAERPKGSFSTLEIQRTEQGDSAMYLCASSLDRGPEAFFGQGTRLTVV.

The V gene is TRBV28, the J gene TRBJ2-1; maybe TRBD2 (5 bases). Germline V gene lookup returns CDR1 MDHEN and CDR2 SYDVKM. CDR3 length equals 13 residues. V was trimmed by 6 bases and J by 6 bases, leaving 12 bases between them. This CDR3 is CASRLESFNEQFF. CDR3 DNA sequence: TGTGCCAGCAGACTAGAGAGTTTCAATGAGCAGTTCTTC.

The CDR3 here is CSVRGVAGVPGELFF. The CDR3 DNA follows: TGCAGCGTCCGGGGCGTAGCGGGAGTACCCGGGGAGCTGTTTTTT. The chain has TRBV29-1 and TRBJ2-2; 9 positions agree with TRBD2. This CDR3 region has 15 residues. J was trimmed by 6 bases and V by 6 bases; bases with no gene match: 11. The germline gives CDR1 SQVTM, CDR2 ANQGSEA.

The chain couples TRBV7-9 to TRBJ2-7, with D maybe TRBD1 (5 bases). Germline loops: CDR1 SEHNR, CDR2 FQNEAQ (reference sequence). This CDR3 has 14 residues. The V gene lost 4 bases and the J gene lost 6 bases, with 16 bases spanning the gap. The CDR3 protein is CASSSSFGAVEQYF. The CDR3 DNA reads as TGTGCCAGCAGCTCCAGTTTTGGGGCTGTCGAGCAGTACTTC.

This clone occurred a few times. The chain uses TRBV2 and TRBJ1-1; D is possibly TRBD1 (5 bases). The CDR3 is made up of 14 amino acids. Trimming pared 8 bases from V and 1 base from J, leaving 14 bases between. Germline assignment: CDR1 SNHLY and CDR2 FYNNEI. The CDR3 spells CASWTGLANTEAFF. The CDR3 DNA sequence: TGTGCCAGCTGGACGGGACTAGCGAACACTGAAGCTTTCTTT.

The table lists this clone with a count of one. The genes are TRBV28 and TRBJ1-5, with D unclear. The CDR3 has 15 residues. V dropped 2 bases and J dropped 3 bases, with 11 bases sitting between them. Germline V gene sequence: CDR1 MDHEN, CDR2 SYDVKM. The CDR3 DNA is TGTGCCAGCAGTTTACTGAGTCCGCACAATCAGCCCCAGCATTTT. The encoded protein is CASSLLSPHNQPQHF.

This clone has only one observation. The chain carries TRBV7-2 and TRBJ1-2, with D uncertain. Germline CDR1 SGHTA, CDR2 FQGNSA. V lost 4 bases to trimming and J lost 6 bases, with 12 bases between them. The CDR3 is 13 amino acids. Here the CDR3 DNA reads TGTGCCAGCAGCTCCTTCTCACAGAATGGCTACACCTTC. Translating gives CASSSFSQNGYTF. Supplemented by reference TRBV7-2 and TRBJ1-2, the full variable domain reads GAGVSQSPSNKVTEKGKDVELRCDPISGHTALYWYRQSLGQGLEFLIYFQGNSAPDKSGLPSDRFSAERTGGSVSTLTIQRTQQEDSAVYLCASSSFSQNGYTFGSGTRLTVV.

The chain carries TRBV5-6 and TRBJ2-5; D uncertain. Germline CDR1 reads SGHDT; CDR2 reads YYEEEE. The CDR3 consists of 14 residues. Trimming shortened V by 0 bases and J by 3 bases, and 9 bases separated the two germline ends. CDR3 protein: CASSLGFGEETQYF. DNA of the CDR3: TGTGCCAGCAGCTTGGGTTTTGGGGAAGAGACCCAGTACTTC.

The rearrangement joins TRBV30 to TRBJ1-2, with TRBD1 identical over 10 bases. Trimming removed 3 bases from V and 4 bases from J; junction bases left unmatched: 5. Germline V lookup: CDR1 GTSNPN, CDR2 SVGIG (reference sequence). CDR3 length: 14 residues. The CDR3 here is CAWRRGQGGYGYTF. For the CDR3, the DNA is TGTGCCTGGAGGCGAGGACAGGGGGGCTATGGCTACACCTTC.

The chain carries TRBV7-9 and TRBJ1-3; TRBD1 is a possible D gene (6 bases). V lost 1 base, J lost 0 bases, and 10 bases lay in between. The CDR3 runs 16 residues. The V gene's germline CDR1 is SEHNR and CDR2 FQNEAQ (reference sequence). CDR3 in amino acids: CASSLGQALSGNTIYF. CDR3 nucleotides: TGTGCCAGCAGCTTAGGACAGGCCCTCTCTGGAAACACCATATATTTT. Full variable domain (outside the CDR3, taken from reference TRBV7-9 and TRBJ1-3): DTGVSQNPRHKITKRGQNVTFRCDPISEHNRLYWYRQTLGQGPEFLTYFQNEAQLEKSRLLSDRFSAERPKGSFSTLEIQRTEQGDSAMYLCASSLGQALSGNTIYFGEGSWLTVV.

This sequence joins TRBV7-4 and TRBJ1-5; TRBD1 agrees at 11 bases. This CDR3 spans 17 amino acids. Germline trimming cut 2 bases from V and 7 bases from J; bases unmatched to any gene: 10. Germline V gene sequence: CDR1 SGHVT, CDR2 SQSDAQ. CDR3 nucleotide sequence: TGTGCCAGCAGCTTACTCGATCTCGGACAGGGGGCCCAGCCCCAGCATTTT. Protein sequence: CASSLLDLGQGAQPQHF.

In its sample, this clone was seen once. The chain combines TRBV5-1 with TRBJ2-3, with TRBD2 matching 8 bases. V dropped 4 bases and J dropped 0; count of bases not matched to a gene: 7. The V gene's germline CDR1 is SGHRS and CDR2 YFSETQ. This CDR3 region has 16 residues. This chain's CDR3 is CASSLRTSRSTDTQYF. DNA of the CDR3: TGCGCCAGCAGCCTCAGGACTAGCCGAAGCACAGATACGCAGTATTTT.

The chain's CDR3 is CASSIREMNTEAFF. CDR3 coding DNA: TGTGCCAGTAGTATAAGGGAAATGAACACTGAAGCTTTCTTT. V gene TRBV19 combines with J gene TRBJ1-1, with D uncertain. There are 14 residues in the CDR3. V was cut by 2 bases and J by 0 bases, with 7 bases left in between. Germline CDR1 is LNHDA and CDR2 is SQIVND (reference sequence).

The chain links TRBV4-1 to TRBJ2-3; D perhaps matches TRBD2 (6 bases). There are 17 residues in the CDR3. Germline values: CDR1 MGHRA, CDR2 YSYEKL. V was trimmed by 1 base and J by 0 bases, leaving 14 bases between them. The CDR3 loop is CASSQVLAVTSTDTQYF. The CDR3 DNA sequence: TGCGCCAGCAGCCAAGTTTTAGCGGTTACTAGCACAGATACGCAGTATTTT.

The chain is built from TRBV6-5 and TRBJ2-7, with D possibly TRBD2 on 6 matching bases. The V end lost 7 bases, the J end lost 2 bases, and 15 bases lay between the germline ends. CDR1 and CDR2 (germline): MNHEY, SVGAGI. This CDR3 is 14 amino acids long. The CDR3 loop is CASIEAGGTYEQYF. In DNA form, the CDR3 reads TGTGCCAGCATTGAAGCCGGGGGTACCTACGAGCAGTACTTC.

The gene calls are TRBV7-2 and TRBJ1-2; D is ambiguous. This CDR3 contains 16 residues. Germline assignment: CDR1 SGHTA and CDR2 FQGNSA. Deletions cut 5 bases from V and 4 bases from J, with 20 bases between. The CDR3 reads CASSPVPSGSGYGYTF. In nucleotides, the CDR3 is TGTGCCAGCAGCCCTGTCCCCTCGGGGTCCGGCTATGGCTACACCTTC.

V gene TRBV7-9 combines with J gene TRBJ1-5; 8 bases agree with TRBD1. This CDR3 comprises 13 residues. CDR1 SEHNR and CDR2 FQNEAQ come from the germline V gene (reference sequence). Trimming took 5 bases from V and 4 from J; bases not matched to a gene: 1. The CDR3 DNA follows: TGTGCCAGCAGCCAGGGGGCGAATCAGCCCCAGCATTTT. It encodes CASSQGANQPQHF.

This clone was recorded a few times. The chain employs TRBV19 and TRBJ1-2; the D gene is possibly TRBD1 (6 bases). The CDR3 totals 14 residues. Trimming cost V 4 bases and J 5 bases, with 14 bases left between them. Per the germline V gene, CDR1 is LNHDA and CDR2 is SQIVND (reference sequence). The CDR3 nucleotides are TGTGCCAGTAGTAACAGGGACGGTATATATGGCTACACCTTC. Its translation is CASSNRDGIYGYTF.

This chain joins TRBV9 and TRBJ1-1; a possible D gene is TRBD1 (5 bases). The CDR3 totals 12 residues. Germline V gene sequence: CDR1 SGDLS, CDR2 YYNGEE. V was shortened by 0 bases and J by 8 bases, with 8 bases between the two germline ends. CDR3 sequence: CASSVGDAEAFF. CDR3 nucleotide sequence: TGTGCCAGCAGCGTAGGGGACGCCGAAGCTTTCTTT. The variable domain in full, with the rest retrieved from reference TRBV9 and TRBJ1-1, is DSGVTQTPKHLITATGQRVTLRCSPRSGDLSVYWYQQSLDQGLQFLIQYYNGEERAKGNILERFSAQQFPDLHSELNLSSLELGDSALYFCASSVGDAEAFFGQGTRLTVV.

This chain links TRBV5-6 with TRBJ2-1; 11 nucleotides align to TRBD1. This CDR3 contains 15 residues. Germline V CDR1 and CDR2: SGHDT, YYEEEE. Trimming at V came to 4 bases and at J to 8 bases, leaving 8 bases not matched to a gene. CDR3: CASSGMGQGVYEQFF. CDR3 nucleotide sequence: TGTGCCAGCAGCGGAATGGGACAGGGGGTTTATGAGCAGTTCTTC.

The table lists this clone with a count of one. The J gene is TRBJ2-1, the V gene TRBV29-1; 14 bases match TRBD2. CDR1 and CDR2 (germline): SQVTM, ANQGSEA. V dropped 5 bases and J dropped 5; count of bases not matched to a gene: 11. This CDR3 region has 17 residues. The CDR3, as DNA: TGCAGCGTTCTTAAATTTGGGACTAGCGGGGGAAACAATGAGCAGTTCTTC. It yields the protein CSVLKFGTSGGNNEQFF.